This TCR beta chain was sequenced in a study of identical twins. Whole-study results and caveats: Out-of-frame alpha sequences shared between twins exhibited an excess of low generation probability. Sharing of beta out-of-frame sequences by twins showed a weaker excess.

There are many counts of this clonotype. Its matching antigen is unknown. TCRdb redid the calling of the 5' RACE reads with MiXCR, one entry per CDR3 protein. This table has 200,000 to 250,000 distinct CDR3 sequences, 7.5% appearing once. Trimming removed 2 bases at V and 0 bases at J, with 10 bases between. This CDR3 comprises 15 residues. The sample was also linked to a second study, of yellow fever vaccine responses in identical twins.

The sequencing input was memory (CD45RO+) T cells sorted from blood. The chain combines TRBV12-3 or TRBV12-4 with TRBJ1-2, with D perhaps TRBD1 (5 bases). The sequence was collected from a young woman in good health. CDR3 sequence: CASSLSGRPNYGYTF. The CDR3 DNA reads as TGTGCCAGCAGTTTATCGGGGCGACCTAACTATGGCTACACCTTC.